These 21 T cell receptor beta chains share one sample of origin, sequenced in a study of T cell changes during pregnancy in multiple sclerosis. Here immunoSEQ multiplex PCR was the method, and the copy in TCRdb shows in-frame clones only, minus some. Of some 99,000 clones listed, 80% to 95% were seen once; the top ten hold almost 1%. The material was peripheral blood, obtained after pregnancy. The receptors come from a female donor with multiple sclerosis, enrolled in a pregnancy study.

The genes are TRBV7-2 and TRBJ2-5; D might be TRBD2 (6 bases). V gave up 4 bases and J gave up 1 base, with 16 bases separating them. CDR3 size: 16 residues. Germline CDR1 reads SGHTA; CDR2 reads FQGNSA. CDR3 nucleotide sequence: TGTGCCAGCAGCTCGATTTGGACTAACCTCCAAGAGACCCAGTACTTC. This translates into CASSSIWTNLQETQYF.

The V call is TRBV29-1, the J call TRBJ2-1, with D maybe TRBD1 (5 bases). The CDR3 runs to 12 residues. Germline CDR1 reads SQVTM; CDR2 reads ANQGSEA. Trimming took 4 bases from V and 8 from J, leaving 12 bases between them. The CDR3 coding sequence is TGCAGCGTTGGCGACTCCAGGGATGAGCAGTTCTTC. Its protein is CSVGDSRDEQFF.

The chain combines TRBV27 with TRBJ2-7, with D possibly TRBD1 on 7 matching bases. Germline loops: CDR1 MNHEY, CDR2 SMNVEV (reference sequence). The length of the CDR3 is 13 residues. Trimming took 6 bases from V and 2 from J, leaving 11 bases between them. The CDR3 region is CASREGAAYEQYF. In DNA form, the CDR3 reads TGTGCCAGCAGGGAGGGGGCGGCCTACGAGCAGTACTTC.

The rearrangement joins TRBV29-1 to TRBJ2-3, with D hard to call. Between the trimmed V and J ends, which lost 1 base and 8 bases, there was a span of 19 bases. The CDR3 has 15 residues. The germline V gene has CDR1 SQVTM and CDR2 ANQGSEA. The CDR3: CSVEVLSEFVGTQYF. The CDR3 coding sequence is TGCAGCGTTGAAGTTTTGTCCGAGTTTGTTGGTACGCAGTATTTT.

The CDR3 is CASSPGTGDSYNEQFF. The CDR3 nucleotides read TGCGCCAGCAGCCCCGGGACAGGCGACTCCTACAATGAGCAGTTCTTC. The chain joins TRBV5-1 to TRBJ2-1; 8 bases map to TRBD1. CDR1 and CDR2 (germline): SGHRS, YFSETQ. V was pared by 4 bases and J by 0 bases, with 6 bases of the junction left unmatched. This CDR3 is built from 16 residues.

This chain joins TRBV10-3 and TRBJ1-1; D perhaps matches TRBD1 (6 bases). This CDR3 comprises 14 residues. V dropped 3 bases and J dropped 6 bases, with 14 bases sitting between them. CDR1 is ENHRY, CDR2 SYGVKD, per germline. The CDR3: CAISDSRGRAEAFF. In DNA form, the CDR3 reads TGTGCCATCAGTGACTCCAGGGGTAGGGCTGAAGCTTTCTTT.

The J gene is TRBJ1-2, the V gene TRBV19; D is uncertain. With 9 bases removed from V and 6 bases from J, the gap between germline ends came to 17 bases. Per the germline V gene, CDR1 is LNHDA and CDR2 is SQIVND (reference sequence). The CDR3 runs to 13 residues. The CDR3 DNA follows: TGTGCCAGCCGACCTGAGGGTGGGGATGGCTACACCTTC. Translation: CASRPEGGDGYTF.

J is TRBJ2-3 and V is TRBV10-2, with 9 bases matching TRBD2. V lost 6 bases to trimming and J lost 2 bases; unmatched junction nucleotides: 6. The CDR3 runs to 15 residues. Germline CDR1 and CDR2: WSHSY and SAAADI. CDR3 sequence: CASRGSSGATDTQYF. In nucleotides, the CDR3 is TGCGCCAGCAGGGGGTCTAGCGGGGCCACAGATACGCAGTATTTT.

The V call is TRBV28, the J call TRBJ2-2; 9 bases are shared with TRBD1. From germline, CDR1 is MDHEN and CDR2 SYDVKM. V shed 6 bases, J shed 4 bases, and the junction held 9 bases outside the gene matches. This CDR3 region has 16 residues. CDR3 amino acids: CASSRNPGQGTGELFF. In DNA, the CDR3 is TGTGCCAGCAGCCGGAACCCGGGACAGGGCACCGGGGAGCTGTTTTTT.

The chain uses TRBV10-3 and TRBJ2-7; TRBD2 agrees at 11 bases. J was trimmed by 4 bases and V by 6 bases; bases with no gene match: 5. The germline V gene has CDR1 ENHRY and CDR2 SYGVKD. CDR3 length: 14 residues. The CDR3 spells CAIRGTSGHYEQYF. The CDR3 DNA is TGTGCCATCAGGGGGACTAGCGGACATTACGAGCAGTACTTC.

The gene calls are TRBV6-1 and TRBJ2-3, with 10 bases that match TRBD2. The CDR3 is 14 residues long. V dropped 0 bases and J dropped 7; count of bases not matched to a gene: 1. Per germline, CDR1 MNHNS and CDR2 SASEGT. For the CDR3, the DNA is TGTGCCAGCAGTGAAGCAGCGGGGGGGCATACGCAGTATTTT. Protein product: CASSEAAGGHTQYF.

CDR3 region: CASSPRQGTATSGNTIYF. In nucleotides, the CDR3 is TGTGCCAGCAGTCCCCGACAGGGGACGGCAACGTCTGGAAACACCATATATTTT. This chain uses TRBV27 with TRBJ1-3, with 8 bases aligning to TRBD1. Germline V gene lookup returns CDR1 MNHEY and CDR2 SMNVEV (reference sequence). The V gene end was trimmed by 5 bases and the J gene end by 1 base; junction bases not matched to a gene: 13. CDR3 length: 18 residues.

The chain uses TRBV10-3 and TRBJ2-1; 9 bases are shared with TRBD2. CDR1 and CDR2 from the germline V gene are ENHRY and SYGVKD. The CDR3 runs to 18 residues. Trimming at V came to 0 bases and at J to 6 bases, leaving 12 bases not matched to a gene. The CDR3 DNA is TGTGCCATCAGTGAGTCGTCTAGCGGGGAAACAACGGTCAATGAGCAGTTCTTC. Translating gives CAISESSSGETTVNEQFF.

This chain connects TRBV6-1 to TRBJ2-1, with 9 bases aligning to TRBD1. The CDR3 extends over 17 amino acids. Germline V gives CDR1 MNHNS, CDR2 SASEGT. The ends lost 1 base at V and 3 bases at J; junction bases unmatched: 7. DNA of the CDR3: TGTGCCAGCAGTGAAGGGAACAGGGGGCGCGGCTACAATGAGCAGTTCTTC. It yields the protein CASSEGNRGRGYNEQFF.

The chain carries TRBV4-3 and TRBJ2-1; TRBD2 agrees at 12 bases. CDR1 and CDR2 (germline): LGHNA, YSLEER. V lost 1 base to trimming and J lost 0 bases; unmatched junction nucleotides: 10. The CDR3 has 20 amino acids. The CDR3 spells CASSQVASGRARFSYNEQFF. As DNA, the CDR3 is TGCGCCAGCAGCCAAGTTGCTAGCGGGAGGGCCAGGTTCTCCTACAATGAGCAGTTCTTC.

The chain employs TRBV19 and TRBJ2-2, with TRBD2 identical over 10 bases. The trim removed 7 bases at V and 6 bases at J, leaving 8 bases unmatched. CDR1 is LNHDA and CDR2 is SQIVND in the germline V gene (reference sequence). CDR3 length equals 15 residues. This CDR3 reads CASKEREGHPGELFF. The DNA for the CDR3 is TGTGCCAGTAAAGAGCGGGAGGGCCATCCCGGGGAGCTGTTTTTT.

The chain combines TRBV27 with TRBJ2-1; 7 bases are shared with TRBD2. Germline V gives CDR1 MNHEY, CDR2 SMNVEV (reference sequence). This CDR3 is built from 14 residues. The V and J ends lost 5 bases and 6 bases, in that order; junction bases with no gene match: 7. Here the CDR3 DNA reads TGTGCCAGCAGTCTAGGACTAGTCGGCAATGAGCAGTTCTTC. Translation: CASSLGLVGNEQFF.

The V gene is TRBV6-6, the J gene TRBJ2-6; maybe TRBD2 (5 bases). The CDR3 is 15 residues long. Trimming took off 5 bases at V and 0 bases at J, with 8 bases between the two ends. Germline loops: CDR1 MNHNY, CDR2 SVGAGI (reference sequence). CDR3 in DNA: TGTGCCAGCAGTCGACTAAGCTCTGGGGCCAACGTCCTGACTTTC. Encoded protein: CASSRLSSGANVLTF.

This chain connects TRBV10-3 to TRBJ2-7, with 9 bases lining up with TRBD1. In germline, CDR1 is ENHRY, CDR2 SYGVKD. Losses at the gene ends were 5 bases for V and 6 bases for J; bases not matched to a gene: 5. This CDR3 has 13 residues. The CDR3 DNA is TGTGCCATCAGTCCCGGGACAGGGACCGAGCAGTACTTC. It translates to CAISPGTGTEQYF.

The chain has TRBV7-6 and TRBJ2-5; 9 bases line up with TRBD2. Germline loops: CDR1 SGHVS, CDR2 FNYEAQ. CDR3 length: 16 amino acids. The junction had 6 bases not matched to a gene; V was cut back by 0 bases and J by 4 bases. The CDR3 region is CASSLAGREGLETQYF. Here the CDR3 DNA reads TGTGCCAGCAGCTTAGCGGGGCGGGAGGGATTAGAGACCCAGTACTTC.

The CDR3 coding sequence is TGCAGCGTTTGGGGCGATCAGGGGGCGAGGACTGAAGCTTTCTTT. The encoded protein is CSVWGDQGARTEAFF. V gene TRBV29-1 combines with J gene TRBJ1-1; TRBD1 matches 8 bases. CDR3 length: 15 amino acids. Trimming at V came to 5 bases and at J to 5 bases, leaving 13 bases not matched to a gene. CDR1 is SQVTM and CDR2 is ANQGSEA in the germline V gene.